The rows below give T cell receptor beta chains drawn from one sample of a study of T cell repertoires in cytomegalovirus infection. TCRdb called the reads again in MiXCR, with one record for every CDR3 protein. The data show some 230,000 distinct CDR3 sequences, approximately 24% seen once. Sample: CD8+ T cells from PBMCs. The receptor set was obtained from a human donor in good health (CMV status not recorded). Some clones in this sample may be carry-over from other donors' samples. The CDR3 runs from the conserved cysteine through the conserved F or W. The D gene is left open where the match is weak. Part of the rows lack a size; the others show once, few, many or a class for expanded clones.

cdr3_aa	cdr3_nt	d_call	v_call	j_call	clone_size
CASSLASQPQHF	TGTGCCAGCAGCCTAGCGAGTCAGCCCCAGCATTTT	.	TRBV7-9	TRBJ1-5	many
CASSEVREATEAFF	TGTGCCAGCAGTGAAGTCCGCGAGGCCACTGAAGCTTTCTTT	.	TRBV2	TRBJ1-1	few
CSVDNRGTGELFF	TGCAGCGTTGACAACAGGGGGACCGGGGAGCTGTTTTTT	TRBD1	TRBV29-1	TRBJ2-2	.
CASSLGGTVYEQYF	TGTGCCAGCAGCTTAGGAGGAACTGTATACGAGCAGTACTTC	.	TRBV11-2	TRBJ2-7	many
CASSRRSEQYF	TGTGCCAGCAGCCGACGATCCGAGCAGTACTTC	.	TRBV7-2	TRBJ2-7	few
CASTGTSSYEQYF	TGTGCCAGCACGGGCACAAGCTCCTACGAGCAGTACTTC	.	TRBV28	TRBJ2-7	.
CASWEGAFF	TGTGCCAGTTGGGAGGGGGCTTTCTTT	.	TRBV7-9	TRBJ1-1	few
CASSQGRDRGTEAFF	TGCGCCAGCAGCCAAGGGAGGGATCGAGGCACTGAAGCTTTCTTT	.	TRBV4-1	TRBJ1-1	few
CASSLSQGMNEKLFF	TGTGCCAGCAGTTTGTCACAGGGGATGAATGAAAAACTGTTTTTT	TRBD1	TRBV28	TRBJ1-4	many
CASSSRGVGETQYF	TGTGCCAGCAGTTCCCGGGGGGTAGGAGAGACCCAGTACTTC	TRBD2	TRBV6-6	TRBJ2-5	.
CASSLTENNSPLHF	TGTGCCAGCAGTTTGACAGAGAATAATTCACCCCTCCACTTT	.	TRBV28	TRBJ1-6	many
CASSRGGGGLEAFF	TGTGCCAGCAGTCGAGGGGGGGGGGGCCTTGAAGCTTTCTTT	.	TRBV7-8	TRBJ1-1	many
CASSYLSGVEQFF	TGTGCCAGCAGTTACCTGTCTGGGGTCGAGCAGTTCTTC	.	TRBV6-5	TRBJ2-1	many
CSARDGRTKSYNEQFF	TGCAGTGCTAGAGATGGACGGACAAAATCCTACAATGAGCAGTTCTTC	.	TRBV20-1	TRBJ2-1	.
CSAKEPTKNIQYF	TGCAGCGCAAAGGAGCCAACCAAAAACATTCAGTACTTC	.	TRBV29-1	TRBJ2-4	few
CAGGLAGGPNTDTQYF	TGTGCCGGGGGACTAGCGGGGGGGCCAAACACAGATACGCAGTATTTT	TRBD2	TRBV5-4	TRBJ2-3	.
CARSGTSSLDYTF	TGTGCCCGTAGCGGGACCTCTAGCCTAGACTACACCTTC	.	TRBV30	TRBJ1-2	few
CASSLGYTYEQYF	TGTGCCAGCAGTTTAGGCTACACCTACGAGCAGTACTTC	.	TRBV27	TRBJ2-7	.
CASSDLGPTGELFF	TGTGCCAGCAGTGATCTCGGACCCACCGGGGAGCTGTTTTTT	.	TRBV25-1	TRBJ2-2	few
CASSSRSNGELFF	TGTGCCAGCAGCTCCCGGTCGAACGGGGAGCTGTTTTTT	.	TRBV7-9	TRBJ2-2	few
CSASDYRNNEQFF	TGCAGTGCTAGCGACTACAGAAACAATGAGCAGTTCTTC	.	TRBV20-1	TRBJ2-1	many
CASSLSPTPLHF	TGTGCCAGCAGCTTAAGTCCTACACCCCTCCACTTT	.	TRBV7-3	TRBJ1-6	.
CASSSGVAAYKDTQYF	TGTGCCAGCAGCTCAGGGGTGGCGGCGTACAAAGATACGCAGTATTTT	.	TRBV11-3	TRBJ2-3	.
CASSLGPTGSSYEQYF	TGTGCCAGCAGTCTCGGTCCGACAGGGAGCTCCTACGAGCAGTACTTC	TRBD1	TRBV28	TRBJ2-7	few
CSAHSSRQATNYGYTF	TGCAGTGCACATAGTAGTCGACAGGCAACTAACTATGGCTACACCTTC	.	TRBV20-1	TRBJ1-2	few
CAGQAGMNTGELFF	TGTGCCGGCCAAGCAGGGATGAACACCGGGGAGCTGTTTTTT	.	TRBV19	TRBJ2-2	few
CASSPGLSSLHEQFF	TGTGCCAGCAGCCCGGGACTTAGCTCCCTCCATGAGCAGTTCTTC	.	TRBV5-4	TRBJ2-1	few
CSVEVAYEQYF	TGCAGCGTTGAAGTAGCCTACGAGCAGTACTTC	.	TRBV29-1	TRBJ2-7	few
CASSKTGDGYTF	TGTGCCAGCAGCAAGACAGGGGATGGCTACACCTTC	TRBD1	TRBV7-2	TRBJ1-2	many
CASSLGVGTASYNEQFF	TGTGCCAGCAGCTTAGGAGTAGGGACTGCCTCTTACAATGAGCAGTTCTTC	.	TRBV7-6	TRBJ2-1	many
CASSSGTGGGYTF	TGTGCCAGCAGCTCCGGGACAGGGGGCGGCTACACCTTC	TRBD1	TRBV7-2	TRBJ1-2	many
CASRDWLFMDTEAFF	TGTGCCAGCAGAGATTGGCTCTTTATGGACACTGAAGCTTTCTTT	.	TRBV6-1	TRBJ1-1	.
CASSEIVTSGNTIYF	TGTGCTAGCAGTGAAATAGTCACCTCTGGAAACACCATATATTTT	.	TRBV2	TRBJ1-3	few
CASSLSLAGNAETQYF	TGTGCCAGCAGCTTATCCCTAGCGGGGAATGCGGAGACCCAGTACTTC	TRBD2	TRBV7-9	TRBJ2-5	.
CASSLGLAGGPYNEQFF	TGTGCCAGCAGCCTGGGACTAGCGGGGGGGCCTTACAATGAGCAGTTCTTC	TRBD2	TRBV27	TRBJ2-1	few
CASIRPGGLETQYF	TGTGCCAGCATCCGGCCGGGGGGGCTGGAGACCCAGTACTTC	TRBD2	TRBV28	TRBJ2-5	few
CASSDRFVRGEGTEAFF	TGTGCCAGCAGCGACCGCTTCGTCAGGGGCGAGGGCACTGAAGCTTTCTTT	.	TRBV7-6	TRBJ1-1	.
CATSETGGASGYTF	TGTGCCACCAGCGAGACAGGGGGCGCGTCGGGCTACACCTTC	TRBD1	TRBV15	TRBJ1-2	.
CASSPRPDIQGYTF	TGTGCCAGCAGCCCTCGACCGGACATTCAGGGCTACACCTTC	.	TRBV27	TRBJ1-2	.
CSAREGVEGTGGQPQHF	TGCAGTGCTAGAGAGGGGGTGGAAGGGACAGGCGGGCAGCCCCAGCATTTT	TRBD1	TRBV20-1	TRBJ1-5	.
CASSYLNGGELFF	TGTGCCAGCAGTTACCTAAACGGCGGGGAGCTGTTTTTT	.	TRBV6-5	TRBJ2-2	many
CASGQGADQPQHF	TGTGCCAGCGGACAGGGGGCAGATCAGCCCCAGCATTTT	TRBD1	TRBV5-4	TRBJ1-5	.
CSARAIAGDHNEQFF	TGCAGTGCTAGAGCGATAGCGGGGGACCACAATGAGCAGTTCTTC	TRBD2	TRBV20-1	TRBJ2-1	few
CASSLAPPAGAKNIQYF	TGTGCCAGCAGCTTGGCCCCGCCGGCAGGGGCGAAAAACATTCAGTACTTC	.	TRBV5-6	TRBJ2-4	many
CASSSPTGAGNEKLFF	TGTGCCAGCAGCTCACCTACAGGGGCAGGGAATGAAAAACTGTTTTTT	TRBD1	TRBV7-8	TRBJ1-4	.
CASSLVPGTNTDTQYF	TGTGCCAGCAGCTTAGTCCCGGGGACAAACACAGATACGCAGTATTTT	.	TRBV7-2	TRBJ2-3	many
CASSILGTSQETQYF	TGTGCCAGTAGTATTCTCGGGACTAGTCAAGAGACCCAGTACTTC	TRBD2	TRBV19	TRBJ2-5	few
CASRPTSGSSNEQFF	TGTGCCAGTAGGCCTACTAGCGGGTCCAGCAATGAGCAGTTCTTC	TRBD2	TRBV19	TRBJ2-1	.
CASSHNSGANVLTF	TGTGCCAGCAGCCATAACTCTGGGGCCAACGTCCTGACTTTC	.	TRBV14	TRBJ2-6	.
CASSVQSRGEQFF	TGTGCCAGTAGTGTCCAGTCGAGGGGTGAGCAGTTCTTC	.	TRBV19	TRBJ2-1	few